This TCR beta chain emerged from a study of cytomegalovirus exposure and HLA in healthy donors. Assay used: immunoSEQ multiplex PCR; TCRdb lists only in-frame clones, some missing. The table records some 260,000 clones, about 88% of them present only once. Details on this clone: Its antigen remains unknown.

V gave up 5 bases and J gave up 2 bases; unmatched junction bases: 5. The CDR3 has 15 amino acids. Germline V gives CDR1 SNHLY, CDR2 FYNNEI. General study results and limits: The classifier reportedly diagnosed cytomegalovirus status with high specificity and sensitivity. One later analysis, an examination of the 120 or so validation repertoires, found that first-cohort TCR clusters tended to co-occur in them. Most sequenced TCRs were rare (though some public TCRs occurred in many donors).

The chain links TRBV2 to TRBJ2-3, with 9 bases aligning to TRBD2. The sequenced material came from PBMCs. The TCR comes from a man aged 18 to 30 in good health and CMV-seropositive. The DNA of the CDR3 is TGTGCCAGCAGTTGGACTAGCGAGAACACAGATACGCAGTATTTT. Protein product: CASSWTSENTDTQYF.